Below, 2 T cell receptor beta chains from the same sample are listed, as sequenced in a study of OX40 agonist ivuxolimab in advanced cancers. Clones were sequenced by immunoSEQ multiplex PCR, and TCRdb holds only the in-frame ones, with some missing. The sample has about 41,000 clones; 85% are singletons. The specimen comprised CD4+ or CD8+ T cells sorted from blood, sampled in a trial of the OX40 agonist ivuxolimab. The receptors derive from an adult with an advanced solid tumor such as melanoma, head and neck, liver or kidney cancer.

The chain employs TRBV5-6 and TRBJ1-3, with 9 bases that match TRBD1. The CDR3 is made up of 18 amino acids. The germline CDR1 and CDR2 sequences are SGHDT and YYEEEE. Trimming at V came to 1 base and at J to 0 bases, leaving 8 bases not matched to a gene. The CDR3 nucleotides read TGTGCCAGCAGCTTGATCGGACAGGGGTTTCCCTCTGGAAACACCATATATTTT. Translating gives CASSLIGQGFPSGNTIYF.

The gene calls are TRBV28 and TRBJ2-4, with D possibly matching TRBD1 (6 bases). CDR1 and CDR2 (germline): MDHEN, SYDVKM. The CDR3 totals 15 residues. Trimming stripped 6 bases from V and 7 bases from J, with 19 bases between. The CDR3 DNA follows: TGTGCCAGCAGCCAATCCACAGGGATGGAGAACATTCAGTACTTC. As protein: CASSQSTGMENIQYF.